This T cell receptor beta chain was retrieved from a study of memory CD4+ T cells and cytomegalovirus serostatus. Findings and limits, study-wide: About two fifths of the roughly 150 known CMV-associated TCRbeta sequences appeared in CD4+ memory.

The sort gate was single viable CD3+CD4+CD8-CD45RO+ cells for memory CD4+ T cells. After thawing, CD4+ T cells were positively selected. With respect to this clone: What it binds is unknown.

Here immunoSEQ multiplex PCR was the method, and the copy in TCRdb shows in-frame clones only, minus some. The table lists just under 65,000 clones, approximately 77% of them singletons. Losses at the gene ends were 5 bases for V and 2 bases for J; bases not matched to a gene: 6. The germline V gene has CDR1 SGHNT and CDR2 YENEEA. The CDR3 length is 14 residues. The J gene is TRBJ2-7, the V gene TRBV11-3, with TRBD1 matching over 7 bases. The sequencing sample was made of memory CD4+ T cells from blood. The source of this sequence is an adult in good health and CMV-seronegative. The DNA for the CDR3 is TGTGCCAGCAGCGAGACGGGACAGACCTACGAGCAGTACTTC. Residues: CASSETGQTYEQYF.